What follows is one TCR beta chain and its context. What it recognizes is unknown. Specified time point: newly diagnosed GD, antithyroid drugs for less than 3 months. The TCR library was prepared using RNA isolated from PBMCs. This entry comes from a study of regulatory T cells in long-lasting Graves disease. On the study more broadly: Duration of antithyroid drug therapy among newly diagnosed Graves' patients was under 3 months. Findings and limits, study-wide: New patients shared about 910 public clonotypes, and persistent patients shared more, with approximately 2,600.

The germline gives CDR1 KGHDR, CDR2 SFDVKD. Trimming cost V 4 bases and J 6 bases, with 9 bases left between them. This CDR3 has 12 residues. The TCR beta library used iRepertoire HTBI primers with Arm-PCR amplification of CDR3. MiXCR was run by TCRdb on the multiplex PCR reads, yielding one entry per CDR3 protein. The table lists over 350,000 distinct CDR3 sequences, 15% of them singletons. These data were also filed under a second study, of T cells in Graves' hyperthyroidism and ophthalmopathy. That source notes: In making diagnoses, clinical symptoms, serum thyroxine and TRAb, thyroid ultrasound and orbital computed tomography were all used. Blood held most thyroid clonotypes expanded above 0.001 frequency.

This sequence originates from a woman in her thirties or forties with Graves disease. The input for sequencing was peripheral blood mononuclear cells (PBMCs), taken at new diagnosis, from a patient treated with antithyroid drugs. The chain uses TRBV24-1 and TRBJ2-7, with unresolved D. The CDR3 sequence: CATSERASEQYF. Here the CDR3 DNA reads TGTGCCACCAGTGAGCGTGCGAGCGAGCAGTACTTC.